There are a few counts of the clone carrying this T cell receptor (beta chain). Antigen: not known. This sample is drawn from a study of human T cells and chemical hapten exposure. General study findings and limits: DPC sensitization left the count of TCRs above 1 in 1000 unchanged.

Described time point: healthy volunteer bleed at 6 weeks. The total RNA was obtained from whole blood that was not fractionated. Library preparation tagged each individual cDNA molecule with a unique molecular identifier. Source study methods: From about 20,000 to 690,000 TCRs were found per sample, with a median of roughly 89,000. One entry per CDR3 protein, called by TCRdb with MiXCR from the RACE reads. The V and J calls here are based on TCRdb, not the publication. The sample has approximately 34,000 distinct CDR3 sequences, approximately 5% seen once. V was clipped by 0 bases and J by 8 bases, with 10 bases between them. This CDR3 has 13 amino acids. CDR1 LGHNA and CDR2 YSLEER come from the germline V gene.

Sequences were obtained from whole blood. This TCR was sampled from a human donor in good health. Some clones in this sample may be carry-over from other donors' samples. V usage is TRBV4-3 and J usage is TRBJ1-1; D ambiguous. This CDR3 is CASSQDGRVEAFF. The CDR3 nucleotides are TGCGCCAGCAGCCAAGATGGGAGGGTCGAAGCTTTCTTT.